The entry below describes one TCR beta chain. The sample is drawn from a study of blood T cell repertoires in COVID-19. The wider study: The United States, Italy and Spain were the sources of the acute and convalescent COVID-19 samples. PBMCs, B-cell-depleted T cells, or T cells were the source of the cDNA or gDNA that made up the material.

Authors' methods: By means of reference gene primer amplification, nucleated cell counts were estimated. Here immunoSEQ multiplex PCR was the method, and the copy in TCRdb shows in-frame clones only, minus some. That table is the source of V, J and clone size, and D and trimming were worked out from the DNA. The table records over 110,000 clones, approximately 81% of them present only once. Per the germline V gene, CDR1 is SNHLY and CDR2 is FYNNEI. This CDR3 spans 14 amino acids. V dropped 6 bases and J dropped 4; count of bases not matched to a gene: 6. The sequence came from a human donor in a cohort sampled during active COVID-19. Sample: peripheral blood. The chain combines TRBV2 with TRBJ1-3, with 7 bases aligning to TRBD1. The CDR3 DNA reads TGTGCCAGCAGGGAGGGGGCTTCAGGAAACACCATATATTTT. Translation gives CASREGASGNTIYF.